A single sample is the source of the 29 T cell receptor beta chains below, sequenced in a study of T cells in Graves' hyperthyroidism and ophthalmopathy. Authors of the study amplified TCR beta CDR3 regions from RNA transcripts. The TCR CDR3 was amplified in a first-round RT-PCR using the HTBI primer set. Each CDR3 protein gets one entry after TCRdb re-called the multiplex PCR reads with MiXCR. The data contain about half a million distinct CDR3 sequences, approximately 20% of them singletons. Sequenced: blood. These receptors were obtained from a man aged 40-55 years with Graves' ophthalmopathy.

This clonotype was recorded once. The chain links TRBV4-3 to TRBJ1-5; D is possibly TRBD1 (5 bases). Germline CDR1 is LGHNA and CDR2 is YSLEER. CDR3 length equals 14 residues. The germline V and J ends were trimmed by 1 base and 15 bases, with 19 bases remaining between them. The CDR3 is CASSQGVLGTSMHF. The CDR3 DNA sequence: TGCGCCAGCAGCCAAGGGGTGCTCGGGACGAGCATGCATTTT.

This clonotype came up many times. CDR3 in amino acids: CASSQVAGVAYEQYF. CDR3 sequence (DNA): TGTGCCAGCAGCCAGGTCGCAGGGGTCGCCTACGAGCAGTACTTC. The genes are TRBV3-1 and TRBJ2-7; weak D call: TRBD1 (6 bases). CDR1 and CDR2 from the germline V gene are LGHDT and YNNKEL (reference sequence). The V end lost 3 bases, the J end lost 2 bases, and 14 bases lay between the germline ends. CDR3 length: 15 amino acids.

This clonotype was observed a handful of times. The chain uses TRBV5-1 and TRBJ2-7; possibly TRBD1 for D (6 bases). The germline V gene has CDR1 SGHRS and CDR2 YFSETQ. Trimming took 4 bases from V and 1 from J, leaving 15 bases between them. CDR3 length: 15 amino acids. Here the CDR3 reads CASSPQGGDSYEQYF. DNA for the CDR3: TGCGCCAGCAGCCCACAAGGGGGTGATTCCTACGAGCAGTACTTC. The full variable domain, rest sourced from reference TRBV5-1 and TRBJ2-7, is KAGVTQTPRYLIKTRGQQVTLSCSPISGHRSVSWYQQTPGQGLQFLFEYFSETQRNKGNFPGRFSGRQFSNSRSEMNVSTLELGDSALYLCASSPQGGDSYEQYFGPGTRLTVT.

This clonotype was recorded a few times. The chain joins TRBV27 to TRBJ2-1; D is unresolved. The CDR3 is 16 amino acids. Between the trimmed V and J ends, which lost 2 bases and 0 bases, there was a span of 11 bases. Germline V gives CDR1 MNHEY, CDR2 SMNVEV (reference sequence). The CDR3 DNA reads TGTGCCAGCAGTTTAAAGGGTCCCAGCTCCTACAATGAGCAGTTCTTC. Translating gives CASSLKGPSSYNEQFF.

CDR3 DNA sequence: TGTGCCAGCAGCACCAGACAGGGGGGGTCCGGGGAGCTGTTTTTT. Translating it yields CASSTRQGGSGELFF. This chain joins TRBV7-3 and TRBJ2-2; TRBD1 matches 9 bases. Germline V gives CDR1 SGHTA, CDR2 FQGTGA. The CDR3 length is 15 residues. V lost 5 bases to trimming and J lost 6 bases; unmatched junction nucleotides: 7.

This clonotype was counted only a few times. This chain links TRBV24-1 with TRBJ1-2; D may be TRBD1 (6 bases). CDR3 length equals 15 residues. Germline CDR1 reads KGHDR; CDR2 reads SFDVKD. V was clipped by 5 bases and J by 2 bases, with 14 bases between them. CDR3 region: CATSVGTGYNYGYTF. The CDR3 coding sequence is TGTGCCACCAGTGTGGGTACAGGGTACAACTATGGCTACACCTTC.

This clonotype was seen more than once but under ten times. The V call is TRBV5-1, the J call TRBJ1-1; the D gene is possibly TRBD1 (6 bases). V was clipped by 0 bases and J by 1 base, with 10 bases between them. The CDR3 has 15 amino acids. Germline V gives CDR1 SGHRS, CDR2 YFSETQ. For the CDR3, the DNA is TGCGCCAGCAGCTTGGCCACAGGGACGAACACTGAAGCTTTCTTT. Translated: CASSLATGTNTEAFF. The variable domain in full, with the rest retrieved from reference TRBV5-1 and TRBJ1-1, is KAGVTQTPRYLIKTRGQQVTLSCSPISGHRSVSWYQQTPGQGLQFLFEYFSETQRNKGNFPGRFSGRQFSNSRSEMNVSTLELGDSALYLCASSLATGTNTEAFFGQGTRLTVV.

At least ten counts were recorded for this clonotype. The rearrangement links TRBV6-1 to TRBJ2-1, with 11 bases lining up with TRBD2. CDR3 length equals 17 residues. The V gene's germline CDR1 is MNHNS and CDR2 SASEGT. J was trimmed by 12 bases and V by 1 base; bases with no gene match: 14. The CDR3, as DNA: TGTGCCAGCAGTGAAGGGGGACAGGCGTTTAGCGGGAGGGTGCAGTTCTTC. It yields the protein CASSEGGQAFSGRVQFF.

This clonotype has at least ten counts. J is TRBJ2-7 and V is TRBV30, with D unresolved. The CDR3 is made up of 11 amino acids. Germline V gene sequence: CDR1 GTSNPN, CDR2 SVGIG (reference sequence). V gave up 1 base and J gave up 7 bases, with 8 bases separating them. The CDR3 here is CAWSGALEQYF. The DNA for the CDR3 is TGTGCCTGGAGTGGAGCCTTGGAGCAGTACTTC.

This clonotype was seen many times. V gene TRBV29-1 combines with J gene TRBJ1-5; weak D call: TRBD1 (6 bases). V lost 7 bases, J lost 7 bases, and 14 bases lay in between. This CDR3 comprises 12 residues. Germline CDR1 SQVTM, CDR2 ANQGSEA. The chain's CDR3 is CSAAEGGQPQHF. The CDR3 nucleotides are TGCAGCGCCGCGGAAGGGGGGCAGCCCCAGCATTTT.

This clonotype showed up just a few times. In DNA, the CDR3 is TGTGCCAGCAGTGAATGGCCTGCTAGCACAGATACGCAGTATTTT. Protein: CASSEWPASTDTQYF. The chain uses TRBV25-1 and TRBJ2-3; D not resolved. In germline, CDR1 is MGHDK, CDR2 SYGVNS. CDR3 length: 15 residues. V lost 1 base and J lost 0, with 8 bases in between.

V and J are TRBV6-1 and TRBJ2-7; 8 bases align to TRBD2. Germline CDR1 MNHNS, CDR2 SASEGT. The CDR3 extends over 14 amino acids. J was trimmed by 6 bases and V by 5 bases; bases with no gene match: 9. The CDR3 loop is CASSLSGLGREQYF. CDR3 DNA: TGTGCCAGCAGTTTGTCGGGACTAGGGCGCGAGCAGTACTTC.

This clonotype was seen a few times. The rearrangement uses TRBV12-3 or TRBV12-4 and TRBJ1-3; no firm D call. The CDR3 is 14 amino acids. V lost 6 bases, J lost 0 bases, and 9 bases lay in between. In nucleotides, the CDR3 is TGTGCCAGCAGCCCAGCCGGCTCTGGAAACACCATATATTTT. Its protein product is CASSPAGSGNTIYF.

This clonotype appeared a few times. The chain has TRBV30 and TRBJ1-3, with D maybe TRBD1 (5 bases). Germline CDR1 is GTSNPN and CDR2 is SVGIG (reference sequence). V was shortened by 8 bases and J by 2 bases, with 10 bases between the two germline ends. The CDR3 runs 12 residues. For the CDR3, the DNA is TGTGCCCGGTCAGGGACTGGAAACACCATATATTTT. As protein: CARSGTGNTIYF.

This clonotype was seen repeatedly, ten times or more. The chain uses TRBV10-1 and TRBJ2-3; a possible D gene is TRBD2 (6 bases). The CDR3 totals 16 residues. V gave up 5 bases and J gave up 5 bases, with 20 bases separating them. CDR1 is WNHNN and CDR2 is SYGVQD in the germline V gene (reference sequence). CDR3 nucleotides: TGCGCCAGCAGTACGACCGGTTCCTCAGCGGGAGATACGCAGTATTTT. Protein product: CASSTTGSSAGDTQYF.

This sequence joins TRBV28 and TRBJ2-6, with 7 bases matching TRBD2. V was pared by 6 bases and J by 4 bases, with 12 bases of the junction left unmatched. This CDR3 is built from 17 residues. CDR1 and CDR2 (germline): MDHEN, SYDVKM. The CDR3 protein is CASSKIAGVWGANVLTF. The CDR3 DNA is TGTGCCAGCAGCAAAATTGCGGGAGTATGGGGGGCCAACGTCCTGACTTTC.

Concerning this clonotype itself: A much larger clone differs from this one at a single base, so this may be a read error. V is TRBV28 and J is TRBJ2-7; D remains ambiguous. The CDR3 spans 15 residues. Germline CDR1 MDHEN, CDR2 SYDVKM. The CDR3 sequence: CAISPWAELPYEQYF. The CDR3 DNA reads as TGTGCCATCAGTCCTTGGGCGGAGCTACCCTACGAGCAGTACTTC. The full variable domain, completed using reference TRBV28 and TRBJ2-7, is DVKVTQSSRYLVKRTGEKVFLECVQDMDHENMFWYRQDPGLGLRLIYFSYDVKMKEKGDIPEGYSVSREKKERFSLILESASTNQTSMYLCAISPWAELPYEQYFGPGTRLTVT.

The J gene is TRBJ2-6, the V gene TRBV12-3 or TRBV12-4, with D maybe TRBD2 (6 bases). This CDR3 region has 15 residues. With 6 bases removed from V and 4 bases from J, the gap between germline ends came to 13 bases. The CDR3 DNA follows: TGTGCCAGCAGCCGGAGGGGTACGGGGGCCAACGTCCTGACTTTC. Encoded protein: CASSRRGTGANVLTF.

The V and J genes are TRBV7-9 and TRBJ2-3, with 8 bases fitting TRBD2. This CDR3 is built from 15 residues. V lost 6 bases to trimming and J lost 1 base; unmatched junction nucleotides: 6. The germline gives CDR1 SEHNR, CDR2 FQNEAQ (reference sequence). This CDR3 is CASRVARGGTDTQYF. The CDR3 coding sequence is TGTGCCAGCAGAGTGGCGCGGGGGGGCACAGATACGCAGTATTTT.

V is TRBV28 and J is TRBJ2-1, with D perhaps TRBD1 (6 bases). CDR3 length: 13 residues. V dropped 8 bases and J dropped 3 bases, with 11 bases sitting between them. CDR1 is MDHEN and CDR2 is SYDVKM in the germline V gene. CDR3 residues: CASVQGFYNEQFF. In nucleotides, the CDR3 is TGTGCCAGCGTGCAGGGGTTCTACAATGAGCAGTTCTTC.

This clonotype has more than one count but fewer than ten. CDR3 sequence (DNA): TGTGCCAGCAGGGGCGGGGGGCTAGACTACGAGCAGTACTTC. Amino acid sequence: CASRGGGLDYEQYF. J is TRBJ2-7 and V is TRBV12-3 or TRBV12-4, with TRBD2 matching 8 bases. V was clipped by 6 bases and J by 3 bases; unmatched bases: 7. CDR3 length: 14 amino acids.

The rearrangement links TRBV20-1 to TRBJ1-2, with 7 nucleotides matching TRBD1. The length of the CDR3 is 15 residues. The V gene's germline CDR1 is DFQATT and CDR2 SNEGSKA (reference sequence). After removal of 0 bases from V and 4 bases from J, the junction contained 8 bases not matched to a gene. The CDR3 DNA reads TGCAGTGCTAGAGACGCCCAGGGGGAACCCTATGGCTACACCTTC. Translated: CSARDAQGEPYGYTF.

This clonotype came up a few times. J is TRBJ2-7 and V is TRBV10-3; D may be TRBD1 (6 bases). CDR3 length equals 15 residues. Trimming pared 5 bases from V and 1 base from J, leaving 15 bases between. The V gene's germline CDR1 is ENHRY and CDR2 SYGVKD. The CDR3 loop reads CAISPGLQGSYEQYF. The CDR3 nucleotides read TGTGCCATCAGTCCCGGGCTACAGGGATCCTACGAGCAGTACTTC.

V usage is TRBV10-3 and J usage is TRBJ2-3; D gene uncertain. This CDR3 is built from 12 residues. Germline CDR1 and CDR2: ENHRY and SYGVKD. The V end lost 7 bases, the J end lost 4 bases, and 9 bases lay between the germline ends. The DNA of the CDR3 is TGTGCCATCAAGGCCGGCCCAGATACGCAGTATTTT. Encoded protein: CAIKAGPDTQYF.

The chain uses TRBV7-6 and TRBJ2-1; 9 bases align to TRBD2. The germline V gene has CDR1 SGHVS and CDR2 FNYEAQ. V dropped 5 bases and J dropped 0; count of bases not matched to a gene: 5. The CDR3 totals 16 residues. CDR3 region: CASSPGLAHSYNEQFF. The CDR3 bases are TGTGCCAGCAGCCCTGGACTAGCGCACTCCTACAATGAGCAGTTCTTC.

This clonotype has a count of ten or more. The rearrangement joins TRBV28 to TRBJ1-2; D possibly corresponds to TRBD1 (5 bases). The germline CDR1 and CDR2 sequences are MDHEN and SYDVKM. The CDR3 length is 13 residues. Trimming cost V 2 bases and J 4 bases, with 8 bases left between them. CDR3 region: CASSLTGPYGYTF. DNA for the CDR3: TGTGCCAGCAGTTTAACGGGACCCTATGGCTACACCTTC.

In regard to this clonotype: The CDR3 does not end in the conserved phenylalanine or tryptophan, so this is likely a read error. The chain recombines TRBV5-6 with TRBJ1-2; a weak D match, TRBD1 (5 bases). Germline V gene lookup returns CDR1 SGHDT and CDR2 YYEEEE. V lost 0 bases, J lost 4 bases, and 13 bases lay in between. There are 15 residues in the CDR3. This CDR3 is CASSLEPGSGYGYTL. In DNA form, the CDR3 reads TGTGCCAGCAGCTTGGAACCAGGGTCGGGCTATGGCTACACCCTC.

The chain links TRBV19 to TRBJ1-2; 8 nucleotides match TRBD1. Germline lookup yields CDR1 LNHDA and CDR2 SQIVND (reference sequence). The CDR3 has 17 amino acids. The ends lost 5 bases at V and 3 bases at J; junction bases unmatched: 14. The CDR3 nucleotides read TGTGCCAGTAGTCAATTCGGGACAGGAAGATTAGACTATGGCTACACCTTC. Translated: CASSQFGTGRLDYGYTF.

There are many counts of this clonotype. V usage is TRBV18 and J usage is TRBJ1-1; D unclear. Trimming removed 3 bases at V and 1 base at J, with 9 bases between. CDR1 and CDR2 from the germline V gene are KGHSH and LQKENI. CDR3 length: 14 amino acids. The CDR3 DNA is TGTGCCAGCTCACCTCCCAGCGAGAACACTGAAGCTTTCTTT. Translated: CASSPPSENTEAFF.